This T cell receptor (beta chain) was recovered during a study of shared clonotypes between healthy human individuals. Germline V gives CDR1 MNHEY, CDR2 SVGAGI. CDR3 length: 15 residues. Partitioning of CD4+ cells yielded a CD45RA+ naive subset and a CD45RA-negative memory subset. Of note for this clone: What it binds is not known.

Study-wide findings and caveats: Naive subsets tended to show greater estimated richness than memory subsets. Generation probability values for non-shared clonotypes were lower than those for clonotypes shared by all four donors.

In the study's own analysis: ImmunoSEQ junction-only sequences lacked quality scores, so their filtering differed. The data were produced by immunoSEQ multiplex PCR, yet TCRdb's version contains in-frame clones alone and is incomplete. V, J and clone size derive from that table, while D and trimming were established from the DNA sequence. The sample records over 950,000 clones, about 80% being singletons. The receptor's source is a man younger than 30 in good health. Some clones in this sample may be carry-over from other donors' samples. The J gene is TRBJ2-5, the V gene TRBV6-5, with D maybe TRBD2 (6 bases). The DNA matches TRBJ2-7 better at its end, which makes the J call doubtful. Source material: memory CD4+ T cells from PBMCs. This sample's subset: CD45RA-negative fraction. The CDR3 sequence: CASSRVAANSYEQYF. In nucleotides, the CDR3 is TGTGCCAGCAGTCGAGTAGCGGCTAACTCCTACGAGCAGTACTTC.